This T cell receptor (beta chain) derives from a study of cytomegalovirus exposure and HLA in healthy donors (TCRdb year 2017). Study-wide context: According to an earlier analysis of 587 of the donors, about 190 million T cells yielded roughly 110 million unique TCR beta sequences and 276 Gb of sequence data. Approximately 310 gigabases of sequencing data and tens of millions of unique TCR sequences were included in an early release covering over 600 HLA-typed donors. Of the roughly 400 genotyped donors, more than 75% were placed in the genetic ancestry cluster associated with self-reported Caucasian donors. The study aimed to test whether signatures of past pathogen exposure could be identified by cataloging public T cell receptors. The T cell repertoires of some 670 subjects were profiled by immunosequencing and related to cytomegalovirus serostatus. In addition to the first cohort of approximately 670 subjects, a separate validation cohort of around 110 different subjects was used. To predict cytomegalovirus infection status, the study combined high-throughput TCR immunosequencing, statistical association of individual TCRs with disease status, and machine learning. A later analysis re-analyzed previously published TCR beta repertoires from approximately 670 donors and added high-resolution HLA genotyping to study TCR occurrence patterns. Rather than using new phenotypic data, the later analysis identified candidate immune exposures from TCR beta sequences and from how often those sequences occurred across donors. An earlier analysis of 450 to 750 of the donors used high-throughput TCR beta sequencing to judge whether each TCR beta V gene segment behaved as functional or pseudogenic. Donor age, sex, ethnicity and CMV serostatus were collected together with the repertoire data. Genome-wide SNP genotypes for about three fifths of the 666 donors were used in a later genetic analysis, which treated that subset as a discovery cohort. Every discovery cohort repertoire had been produced on one sequencing platform. HLA typing covered class I and class II loci at four-digit resolution. The number of donors typed differed by locus, with about 620-630 for A, B, C, DRB1 and DQB1, roughly 520 for DQA1, over 600 for DPA1, and under 490 for DPB1. Five DR-DQ haplotypes were handled as single units for association and clustering, since linkage in the cohort was strong. Among around 400 genotyped donors of the cohort, an average of roughly 230,000 unique TCR beta nucleotide sequences was sequenced per donor, of which roughly 17% were non-productive. The study at large found these results: The authors suggested that the approach could potentially be extended to other disease states and immunological phenotypes. This cohort had only TCR beta chains sequenced, and the lack of alpha or paired-chain data limited which features could be detected. Assigning TCR associations to individual alleles was difficult when HLA alleles, especially DR and DQ, strongly co-occurred. At a false discovery rate of 0.05, a later analysis linked 15,000 to 20,000 TCR beta sequences to specific HLA alleles. A few of the identified cytomegalovirus-associated TCR beta chains were confirmed in vitro to be specific for cytomegalovirus antigens. The classifier was reported to diagnose cytomegalovirus status with high specificity and sensitivity in both the original cohort and the validation cohort. In a later analysis, several top co-occurrence clusters were reported to appear linked to parvovirus B19, influenza, CMV and Epstein-Barr virus. A total of 150 to 200 TCR beta chains were listed by the study as associated with cytomegalovirus. In a later analysis, HLA-associated TCR beta chains showed more clonal expansion and lower generation probabilities than non-associated chains that were equally common. Because some donors lacked HLA typing at each locus, the association tests relied only on the typed subset. In a later analysis, the rate of TCR association differed among HLA loci, with DRB1 alleles having the most associated TCRs and HLA-C alleles having the fewest. Because the 87-base-pair reads could not distinguish some IMGT-functional V segments, including TRBV6-2 and TRBV6-3, those segments were excluded. A further reported finding was that TCR beta sequences accurately predicted the HLA-A and HLA-B alleles for most subjects in the first cohort. A later genetic analysis reported fewer N-insertions in productive TCRs among donors in an Asian-associated ancestry cluster than the roughly 720-donor mean. A later analysis found that most CMV-associated TCR beta chains appeared HLA-restricted, with HLA associations seemingly driven largely by CMV exposure. Over 15 rarely observed V segments, including chromosome 9 orphons, were excluded from the earlier analysis of approximately 500 of the donors because counts were too low. For the cohort, immune exposure information was limited to CMV serostatus. Linkage disequilibrium might explain the correlated functional status among segregating V segments, but an unknown experimental factor could not be ruled out. Presence/absence analyses assumed roughly uniform sequencing depth across donors, an assumption that may not hold. The sequencing pipeline was judged likely to have produced a cluster of highly shared sequence variants as a technical artifact. Most TCR sequences were seen in very few donors, while some public TCRs were found in many individuals. A later genetic analysis associated a missense DCLRE1C variant with V-gene and J-gene trimming of TCR beta chains, and an independent cohort replicated the association. In an earlier analysis of about 550 of the donors, most TCR beta V segments were observed in productive rearrangements about 87% or about 30% of the time, broadly matching IMGT annotations.

Library preparation employed the immunoSEQ multiplex PCR assay. The multiplex PCR relied on a mix of 60 forward primers for TCR Vbeta segments and 13 reverse primers for TCR Jbeta segments. A multiplex PCR assay on genomic DNA amplified the CDR3 region of rearranged TCR beta genes. The amplified TCR beta libraries were sequenced on the Illumina HiSeq System as 87-base-pair reads. Per the source publication's procedure: A later analysis tallied 80 million to 95 million unique TCR beta chains across the approximately 670 repertoires, and about 10 million of those chains were shared by two or more donors. To remove PCR and sequencing errors, raw reads were error-corrected and collapsed into unique sequences using a nearest-neighbor algorithm that merged closely related sequences. To assign V, D and J gene segments, CDR3 sequences were aligned to IMGT reference sequences. For a sequence to be retained, a match of at least six nucleotides was required to both a V gene segment and a J gene segment. A rearrangement was called productive if the CDR3 had no stop codons and remained in frame with V and J, and every other rearrangement was called non-productive. Following IMGT convention, CDR3 was defined as the stretch from the second conserved V-encoded cysteine up to the conserved J-encoded phenylalanine. Sequences without an unambiguous match to a single V gene segment were excluded from the earlier analysis of a few hundred of the donors. In an earlier analysis of 450 to 750 of the donors, a V segment was called functional when productive rearrangements were above 56.7%, and segregating when the standard deviation between donors exceeded 5%. A statistical classification framework was developed to diagnose cytomegalovirus status using the catalog of TCR beta chain sequences. A later analysis assigned V and J genes by comparing TCR nucleotide sequences with IMGT/GENE-DB human TR gene sequences. A later analysis assigned CDR3 sequences and most-parsimonious VDJ recombination scenarios with the TCRdist pipeline. In a later analysis, every TCR beta chain was defined by the combination of its CDR3 amino acid sequence and its V-gene family, and reads without a unique V-gene family were dropped. In a later analysis, 450 to 600 highly shared, low-generation-probability nucleotide sequences were removed to address suspected cross-contamination and a sequencing artifact. A later analysis calculated a clonal expansion index for each public chain from normalized within-repertoire ranks of inferred template counts. In a later analysis, generation probabilities were computed with a VDJ recombination model fitted to out-of-frame rearrangements, and the resulting probabilities were checked against IGoR. Hypergeometric tests were used in a later analysis to score TCR-TCR, TCR-HLA and TCR-CMV co-occurrence, with a repertoire-size bias correction applied to the TCR pairs. False discovery rates were estimated in a later analysis by permuting HLA or CMV assignments 20 times. A later analysis grouped co-occurring TCRs with DBSCAN, adding TCRdist sequence similarity when clustering within HLA-allele-positive subsets. Repertoires with fewer than 30,000 or more than 120,000 public chains, plus five repertoires with anomalous nucleotide sharing, were excluded from co-occurrence clustering. The immuneACCESS repertoire file appears here via TCRdb, limited to in-frame rearrangements. These files lack a portion of the clones; in checked studies, under half of the deficit traces to unresolved V genes, and the cause of the others is not known. The V and J calls and clone size come from that table; D and trimming were worked out from the DNA. Counted in this sample were around 200,000 clones; around 85% of them appeared once. The top ten constitute about 2.5% of the sample.

The cohort consisted of 600 to 750 healthy bone marrow donors. At the time of sampling, all cohort members were nominally healthy, though unrecorded immune exposures were likely present. The donor was CMV seronegative and belonged to the group of 380 or so seronegative cohort members. A peripheral blood sample was collected from each donor, and TCR beta sequencing was performed on peripheral blood mononuclear cells. The Qiagen DNeasy Blood Extraction Kit was used to extract genomic DNA from the blood cell samples. This clone was seen a few times. Its antigen has not been determined. No much larger clone is present one base from it, and per-base qualities are unavailable. V was cut back by 6 bases and J by 0 bases, leaving a gap of 11 bases between them. Per the germline V gene (reference sequence), LNHDA is the CDR1 and SQIVND is the CDR2. Its CDR3 holds 14 amino acids, cysteine through phenylalanine. Only CDR3 DNA is held: 42 bases, read in frame from base 1.

The sequenced sample consisted of PBMCs. This receptor chain uses TRBV19 and TRBJ1-1; TRBD1 is a weak D gene call, 5 bases matching. The sequence was obtained from a woman in her forties or fifties in good health and CMV-seronegative. The CDR3 region reads CASRWGDLNTEAFF. The sequenced DNA is TGTGCCAGTAGATGGGGGGACCTGAACACTGAAGCTTTCTTT.